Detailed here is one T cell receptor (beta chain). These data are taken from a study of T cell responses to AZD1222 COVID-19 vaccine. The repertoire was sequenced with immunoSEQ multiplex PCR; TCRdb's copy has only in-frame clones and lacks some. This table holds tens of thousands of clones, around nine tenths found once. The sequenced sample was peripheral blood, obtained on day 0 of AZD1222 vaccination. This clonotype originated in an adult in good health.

CDR3 amino acids: CASSQLPGQGFEKLFF. In nucleotides, the CDR3 is TGTGCCAGCAGCCAGCTACCGGGACAGGGATTTGAAAAACTGTTTTTT. This chain connects TRBV14 to TRBJ1-4; 9 positions agree with TRBD1. V lost 3 bases, J lost 7 bases, and 9 bases stayed unmatched. The germline CDR1 and CDR2 sequences are SGHDN and FVKESK. The CDR3 extends over 16 amino acids.